The TCR beta chain under discussion was sequenced for a study of blood T cells in healthy people across ages. Study-wide background: T cells yielded about one barcoded beta molecule per two cells through template switching.

Study-wide points: Age advanced and TCR beta diversity per million T cells fell, roughly linearly. Greater diversity and more naive CD4+ cells were seen in long-lived donors than in aged donors.

Points on this clonotype: Its antigen is not identified.

A J-beta primer mix and a sample-barcoded 5' primer were used in a second PCR of roughly 7 to 12 cycles. TCRdb recomputed calls from the 5' RACE reads with MiXCR, one row per CDR3 protein. This table has about 900,000 distinct CDR3 sequences, under 80% appearing once. The V and J ends lost 0 bases and 5 bases respectively, with 13 bases between them. The germline gives CDR1 SNHLY, CDR2 FYNNEI. The CDR3 spans 15 residues. Every participating donor contributed 8.5 to 10 milliliters of peripheral blood through a draw. The sample taken for sequencing was blood. The sequence was collected from a young man in good health. The chain uses TRBV2 and TRBJ2-5, with a weak D call TRBD2 (6 bases). The chain's CDR3 is CASSEALGAGETQYF. The CDR3 nucleotides are TGTGCCAGCAGTGAAGCGCTTGGGGCGGGGGAGACCCAGTACTTC.